The 5 T cell receptor beta chains presented below share a single source sample, sequenced in a study of T-cell reconstitution after alpha-beta-depleted transplantation in children. Researchers prepared the TCRbeta library using unique molecular identifiers, the study reports. TCRdb re-called the PCR reads with MiXCR, one entry per CDR3 protein. The sample yields 700,000 to 950,000 distinct CDR3 sequences, 16% seen once. The source was PBMCs, mostly from graft donor cells, collected 360 days after TCRalphabeta/CD19-depleted stem cell transplant. The receptors stem from a male patient aged 10-17 years who had a stem cell transplant for acute lymphoblastic leukemia, so the T cells may come from the graft donor.

This clonotype came up a few times. The chain recombines TRBV11-2 with TRBJ2-3, with D possibly TRBD1 on 5 matching bases. The CDR3 covers 15 residues. V lost 7 bases and J lost 4, with 18 bases in between. The V gene's germline CDR1 is SGHAT and CDR2 FQNNGV. The CDR3 region has the DNA TGTGCCAGCACCATCCCGCGCAGGGCCTCAGATACGCAGTATTTT. It encodes CASTIPRRASDTQYF.

Points on this clonotype: This may be a read error: a much more frequent sequence differs by one nucleotide. The CDR3 DNA sequence: TGTGCCAGCAGCCGAGCGGGAGCGGTAGATGCGCAGTATTTT. Translating it yields CASSRAGAVDAQYF. The chain is built from TRBV6-1 and TRBJ2-3, with 8 bases lining up with TRBD2. CDR1 and CDR2 (germline): MNHNS, SASEGT. The CDR3 totals 14 residues.

This clonotype was detected many times. V usage is TRBV9 and J usage is TRBJ2-1; D gene uncertain. V dropped 0 bases and J dropped 5 bases, with 9 bases sitting between them. CDR1 and CDR2 (germline): SGDLS, YYNGEE. The CDR3 is 14 amino acids. The CDR3 DNA is TGTGCCAGCAGCGTAGACCCTAGGAACAATGAGCAGTTCTTC. As protein: CASSVDPRNNEQFF.

The CDR3 DNA reads TGTGCCAGCAGTCCTCCCGGGACACCCTTTGGGAACACCGGGGAGCTGTTTTTT. It translates to CASSPPGTPFGNTGELFF. The chain couples TRBV6-5 to TRBJ2-2, with D possibly TRBD1 on 6 matching bases. The CDR3 loop spans 18 amino acids. V lost 5 bases and J lost 1, with 20 bases in between. CDR1 is MNHEY, CDR2 SVGAGI, per germline.

The table lists this clonotype with a few counts. The genes are TRBV12-3 or TRBV12-4 and TRBJ2-3; 11 positions agree with TRBD2. The CDR3 is 17 amino acids. V was pared by 2 bases and J by 5 bases, with 9 bases of the junction left unmatched. Here the CDR3 reads CASSLKSLAGGQDTQYF. In DNA form, the CDR3 reads TGTGCCAGCAGTTTAAAGAGCCTAGCGGGAGGTCAAGATACGCAGTATTTT.